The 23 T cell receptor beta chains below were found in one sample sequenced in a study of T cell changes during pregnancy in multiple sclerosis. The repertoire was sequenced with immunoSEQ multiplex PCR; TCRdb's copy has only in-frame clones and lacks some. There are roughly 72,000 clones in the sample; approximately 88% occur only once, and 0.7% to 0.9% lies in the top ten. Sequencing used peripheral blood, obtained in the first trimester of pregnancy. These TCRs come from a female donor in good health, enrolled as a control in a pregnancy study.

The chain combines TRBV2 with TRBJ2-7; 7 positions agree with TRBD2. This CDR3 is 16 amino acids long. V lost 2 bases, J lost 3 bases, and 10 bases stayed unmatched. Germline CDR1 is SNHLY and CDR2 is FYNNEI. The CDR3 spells CASSELLSGAGYEQYF. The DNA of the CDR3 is TGTGCCAGCAGTGAACTCCTCAGCGGGGCAGGCTACGAGCAGTACTTC.

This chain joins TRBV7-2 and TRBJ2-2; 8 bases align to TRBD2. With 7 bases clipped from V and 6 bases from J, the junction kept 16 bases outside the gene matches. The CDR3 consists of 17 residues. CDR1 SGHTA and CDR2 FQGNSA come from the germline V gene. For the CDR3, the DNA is TGTGCCAGCACCCAAGGTTGGGTGACTAGCGTAGCCGGGGAGCTGTTTTTT. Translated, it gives CASTQGWVTSVAGELFF.

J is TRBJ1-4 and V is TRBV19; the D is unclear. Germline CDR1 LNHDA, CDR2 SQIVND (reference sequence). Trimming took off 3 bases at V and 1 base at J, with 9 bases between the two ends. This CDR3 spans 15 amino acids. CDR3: CASSISRGTNEKLFF. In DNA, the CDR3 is TGTGCCAGTAGTATTTCCCGGGGAACTAATGAAAAACTGTTTTTT. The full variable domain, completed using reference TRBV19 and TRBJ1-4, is DGGITQSPKYLFRKEGQNVTLSCEQNLNHDAMYWYRQDPGQGLRLIYYSQIVNDFQKGDIAEGYSVSREKKESFPLTVTSAQKNPTAFYLCASSISRGTNEKLFFGSGTQLSVL.

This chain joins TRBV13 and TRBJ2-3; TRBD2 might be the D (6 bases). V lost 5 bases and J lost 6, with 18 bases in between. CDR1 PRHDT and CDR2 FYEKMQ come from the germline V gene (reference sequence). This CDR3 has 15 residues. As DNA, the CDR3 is TGTGCCAGCAGCCCCCGCTACACAGGAGGGGATACGCAGTATTTT. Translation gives CASSPRYTGGDTQYF.

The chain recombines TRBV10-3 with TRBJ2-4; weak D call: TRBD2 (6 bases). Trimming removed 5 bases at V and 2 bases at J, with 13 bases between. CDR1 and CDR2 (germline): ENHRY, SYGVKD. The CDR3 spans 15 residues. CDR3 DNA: TGTGCCATCAGTCTGGACGGAGGGACCAAAAACATTCAGTACTTC. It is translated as CAISLDGGTKNIQYF.

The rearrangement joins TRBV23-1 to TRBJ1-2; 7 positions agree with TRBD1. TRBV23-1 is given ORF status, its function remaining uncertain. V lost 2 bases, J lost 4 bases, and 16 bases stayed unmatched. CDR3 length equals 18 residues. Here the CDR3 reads CASSQPGRGDSLFYGYTF. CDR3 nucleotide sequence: TGCGCCAGCAGTCAACCTGGGAGAGGGGACAGTCTTTTCTATGGCTACACCTTC.

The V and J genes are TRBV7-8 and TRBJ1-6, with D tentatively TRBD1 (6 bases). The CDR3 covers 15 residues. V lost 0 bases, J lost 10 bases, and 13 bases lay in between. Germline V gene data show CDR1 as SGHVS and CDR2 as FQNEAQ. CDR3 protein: CASSLAAGGGSPLHF. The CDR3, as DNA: TGTGCCAGCAGCTTAGCGGCGGGGGGCGGCTCACCCCTCCACTTT.

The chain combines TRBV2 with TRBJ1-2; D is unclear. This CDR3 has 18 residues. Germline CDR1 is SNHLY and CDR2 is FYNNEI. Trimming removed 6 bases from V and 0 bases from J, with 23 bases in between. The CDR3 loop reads CASSGYRSFGKPNYGYTF. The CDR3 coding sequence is TGTGCCAGCAGCGGGTACCGGTCTTTCGGTAAGCCTAACTATGGCTACACCTTC.

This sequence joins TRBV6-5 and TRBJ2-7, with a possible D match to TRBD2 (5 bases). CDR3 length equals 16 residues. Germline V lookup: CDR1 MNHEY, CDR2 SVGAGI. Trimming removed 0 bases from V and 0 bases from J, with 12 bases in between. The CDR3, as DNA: TGTGCCAGCAGTTACTCGCCGGGGATCCCCTCCTACGAGCAGTACTTC. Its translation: CASSYSPGIPSYEQYF.

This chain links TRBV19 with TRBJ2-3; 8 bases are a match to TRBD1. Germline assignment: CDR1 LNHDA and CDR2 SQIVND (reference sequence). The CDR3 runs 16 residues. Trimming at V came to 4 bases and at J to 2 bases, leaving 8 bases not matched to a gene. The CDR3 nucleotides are TGTGCCAGTAGTAGCGGGGACAGGAGAAACACAGATACGCAGTATTTT. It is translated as CASSSGDRRNTDTQYF.

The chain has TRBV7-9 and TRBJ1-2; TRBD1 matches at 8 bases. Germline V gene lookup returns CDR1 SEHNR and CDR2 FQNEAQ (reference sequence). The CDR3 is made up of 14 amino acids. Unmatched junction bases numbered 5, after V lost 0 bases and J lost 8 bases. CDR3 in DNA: TGTGCCAGCAGCTTAGCGGACAGGGCGAGGGGCTACACCTTC. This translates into CASSLADRARGYTF. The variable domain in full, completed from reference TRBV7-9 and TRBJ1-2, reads DTGVSQNPRHKITKRGQNVTFRCDPISEHNRLYWYRQTLGQGPEFLTYFQNEAQLEKSRLLSDRFSAERPKGSFSTLEIQRTEQGDSAMYLCASSLADRARGYTFGSGTRLTVV.

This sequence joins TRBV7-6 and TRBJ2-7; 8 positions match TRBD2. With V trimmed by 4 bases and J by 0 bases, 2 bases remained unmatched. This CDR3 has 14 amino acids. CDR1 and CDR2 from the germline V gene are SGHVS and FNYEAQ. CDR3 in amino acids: CASSYGRASYEQYF. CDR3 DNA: TGTGCCAGCAGCTACGGGAGGGCCTCCTACGAGCAGTACTTC.

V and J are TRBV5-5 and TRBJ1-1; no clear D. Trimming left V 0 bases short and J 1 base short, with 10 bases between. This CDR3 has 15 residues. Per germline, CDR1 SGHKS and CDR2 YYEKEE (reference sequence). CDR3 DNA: TGTGCCAGCAGCTTGGGAGTTTCGGGGAACACTGAAGCTTTCTTT. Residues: CASSLGVSGNTEAFF.

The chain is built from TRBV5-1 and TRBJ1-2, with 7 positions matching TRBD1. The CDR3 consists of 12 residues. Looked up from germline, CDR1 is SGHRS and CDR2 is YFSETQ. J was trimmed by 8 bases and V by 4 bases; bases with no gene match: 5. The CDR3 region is CASSANRGGYTF. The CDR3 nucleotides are TGCGCCAGCAGCGCCAACAGGGGAGGCTACACCTTC.

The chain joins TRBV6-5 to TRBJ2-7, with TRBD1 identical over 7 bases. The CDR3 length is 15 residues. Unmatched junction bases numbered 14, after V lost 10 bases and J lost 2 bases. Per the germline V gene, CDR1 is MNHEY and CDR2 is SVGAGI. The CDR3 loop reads CATSLALGQPYEQYF. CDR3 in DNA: TGTGCCACCTCTCTCGCCCTGGGACAGCCCTACGAGCAGTACTTC.

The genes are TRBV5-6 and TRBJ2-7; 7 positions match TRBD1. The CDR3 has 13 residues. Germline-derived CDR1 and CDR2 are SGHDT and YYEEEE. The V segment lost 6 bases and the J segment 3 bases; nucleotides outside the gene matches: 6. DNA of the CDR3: TGTGCCAGCAAATTAGGGGGCCTCTACGAGCAGTACTTC. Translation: CASKLGGLYEQYF.

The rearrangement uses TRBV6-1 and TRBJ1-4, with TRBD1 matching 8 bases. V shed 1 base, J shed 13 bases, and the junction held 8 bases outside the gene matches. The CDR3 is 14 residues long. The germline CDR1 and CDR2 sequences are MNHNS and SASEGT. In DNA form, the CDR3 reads TGTGCCAGCAGTGAAGTCGCAGGGGGCGCCGGACTGTTTTTT. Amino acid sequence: CASSEVAGGAGLFF.

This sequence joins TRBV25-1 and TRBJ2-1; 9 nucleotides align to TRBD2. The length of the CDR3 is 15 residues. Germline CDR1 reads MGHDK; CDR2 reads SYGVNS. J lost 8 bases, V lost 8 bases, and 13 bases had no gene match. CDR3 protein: CASGGGGRAFDEQFF. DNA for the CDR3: TGTGCCAGCGGGGGGGGCGGGAGGGCCTTTGATGAGCAGTTCTTC.

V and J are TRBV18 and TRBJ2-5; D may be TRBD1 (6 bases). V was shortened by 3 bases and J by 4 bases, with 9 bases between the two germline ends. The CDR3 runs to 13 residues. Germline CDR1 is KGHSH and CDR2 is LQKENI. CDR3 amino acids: CASSPGQRETQYF. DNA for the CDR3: TGTGCCAGCTCACCCGGACAGAGAGAGACCCAGTACTTC. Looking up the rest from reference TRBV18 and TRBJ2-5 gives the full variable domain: NAGVMQNPRHLVRRRGQEARLRCSPMKGHSHVYWYRQLPEEGLKFMVYLQKENIIDESGMPKERFSAEFPKEGPSILRIQQVVRGDSAAYFCASSPGQRETQYFGPGTRLLVL.

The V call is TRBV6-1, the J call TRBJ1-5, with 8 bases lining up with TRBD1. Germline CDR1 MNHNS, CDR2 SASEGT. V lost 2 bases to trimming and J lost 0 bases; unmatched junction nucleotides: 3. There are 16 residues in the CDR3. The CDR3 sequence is CASSENRGNSNQPQHF. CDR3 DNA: TGTGCCAGCAGTGAAAACAGGGGGAATAGCAATCAGCCCCAGCATTTT.

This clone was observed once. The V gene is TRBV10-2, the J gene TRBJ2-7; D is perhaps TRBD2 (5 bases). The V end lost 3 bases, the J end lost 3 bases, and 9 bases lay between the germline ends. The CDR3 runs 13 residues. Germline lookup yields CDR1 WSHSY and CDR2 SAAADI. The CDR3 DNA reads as TGCGCCAGCAGTGAATTAAGCGGCTACGAGCAGTACTTC. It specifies CASSELSGYEQYF.

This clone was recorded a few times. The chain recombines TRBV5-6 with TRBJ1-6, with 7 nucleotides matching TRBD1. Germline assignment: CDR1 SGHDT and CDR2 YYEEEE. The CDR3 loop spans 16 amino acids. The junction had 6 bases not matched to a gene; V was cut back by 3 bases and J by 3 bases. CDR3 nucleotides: TGTGCCAGCAGCTCGCCAGGGGGGCTCTATAATTCACCCCTCCACTTT. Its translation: CASSSPGGLYNSPLHF.

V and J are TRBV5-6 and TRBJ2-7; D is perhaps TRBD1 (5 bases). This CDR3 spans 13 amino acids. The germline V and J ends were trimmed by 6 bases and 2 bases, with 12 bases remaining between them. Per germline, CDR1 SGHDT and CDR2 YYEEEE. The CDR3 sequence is CASNLGPAYEQYF. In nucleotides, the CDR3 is TGTGCCAGCAACCTGGGGCCGGCCTACGAGCAGTACTTC. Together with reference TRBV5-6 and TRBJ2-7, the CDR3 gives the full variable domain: DAGVTQSPTHLIKTRGQQVTLRCSPKSGHDTVSWYQQALGQGPQFIFQYYEEEERQRGNFPDRFSGHQFPNYSSELNVNALLLGDSALYLCASNLGPAYEQYFGPGTRLTVT.